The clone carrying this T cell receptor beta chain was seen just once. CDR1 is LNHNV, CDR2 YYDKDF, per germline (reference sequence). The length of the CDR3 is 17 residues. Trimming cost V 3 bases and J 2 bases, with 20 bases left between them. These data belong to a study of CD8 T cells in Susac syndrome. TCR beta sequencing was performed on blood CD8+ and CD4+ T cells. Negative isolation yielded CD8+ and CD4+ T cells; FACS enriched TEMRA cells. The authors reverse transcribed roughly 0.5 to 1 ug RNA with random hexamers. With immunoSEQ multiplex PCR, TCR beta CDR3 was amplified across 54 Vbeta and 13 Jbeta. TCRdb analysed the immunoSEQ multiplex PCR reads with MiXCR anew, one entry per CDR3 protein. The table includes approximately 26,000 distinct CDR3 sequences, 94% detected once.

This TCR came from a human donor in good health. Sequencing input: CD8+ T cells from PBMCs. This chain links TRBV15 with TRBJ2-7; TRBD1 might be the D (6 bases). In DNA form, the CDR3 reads TGTGCCACCAGCAGCGCGCCCGAGGGACAAATACCCTACGAGCAGTACTTC. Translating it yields CATSSAPEGQIPYEQYF.